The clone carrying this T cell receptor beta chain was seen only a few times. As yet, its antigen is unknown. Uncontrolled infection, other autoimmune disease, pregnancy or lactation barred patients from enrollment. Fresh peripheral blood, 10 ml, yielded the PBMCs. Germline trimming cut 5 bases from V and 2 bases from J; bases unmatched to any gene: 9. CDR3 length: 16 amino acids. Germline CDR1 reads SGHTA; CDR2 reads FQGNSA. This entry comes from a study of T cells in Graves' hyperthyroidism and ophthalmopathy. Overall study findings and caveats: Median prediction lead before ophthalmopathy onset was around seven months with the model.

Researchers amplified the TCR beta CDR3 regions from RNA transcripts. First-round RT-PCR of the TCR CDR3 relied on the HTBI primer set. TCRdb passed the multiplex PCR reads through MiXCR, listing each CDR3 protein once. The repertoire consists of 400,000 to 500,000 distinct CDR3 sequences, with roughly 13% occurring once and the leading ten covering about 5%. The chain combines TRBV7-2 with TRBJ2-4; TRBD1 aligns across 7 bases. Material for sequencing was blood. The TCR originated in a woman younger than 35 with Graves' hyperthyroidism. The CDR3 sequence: CASSRQGAVSKNIQYF. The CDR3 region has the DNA TGTGCCAGCAGCCGACAGGGCGCGGTGTCCAAAAACATTCAGTACTTC.